This T cell receptor (beta chain) is from a study of blood T cell repertoires in COVID-19. At the level of the study: Samples taken during acute and convalescent COVID-19 were collected in the United States, Italy and Spain. PBMCs, B-cell-depleted T cells, or T cells were the source of the cDNA or gDNA that made up the material.

The table came from immunoSEQ multiplex PCR; TCRdb's copy has only in-frame clones and leaves some out. The sample shows approximately 140,000 clones, about nine tenths of them seen only once. This CDR3 has 17 residues. Germline assignment: CDR1 LGHDT and CDR2 YNNKEL (reference sequence). V shed 0 bases, J shed 4 bases, and the junction held 6 bases outside the gene matches. During active infection, Seattle patients enrolled and were then monitored through disease. The V call is TRBV3-1 (or the pseudogene TRBV3-2), the J call TRBJ2-6, with TRBD2 identical over 7 bases. Specimen: peripheral blood. The receptor comes from a human donor with COVID-19, enrolled during active disease. The donor label of this sample is uncertain. CDR3 loop: CASSQDREGSGANVLTF. The CDR3 nucleotides are TGTGCCAGCAGCCAAGACAGGGAGGGATCAGGGGCCAACGTCCTGACTTTC.